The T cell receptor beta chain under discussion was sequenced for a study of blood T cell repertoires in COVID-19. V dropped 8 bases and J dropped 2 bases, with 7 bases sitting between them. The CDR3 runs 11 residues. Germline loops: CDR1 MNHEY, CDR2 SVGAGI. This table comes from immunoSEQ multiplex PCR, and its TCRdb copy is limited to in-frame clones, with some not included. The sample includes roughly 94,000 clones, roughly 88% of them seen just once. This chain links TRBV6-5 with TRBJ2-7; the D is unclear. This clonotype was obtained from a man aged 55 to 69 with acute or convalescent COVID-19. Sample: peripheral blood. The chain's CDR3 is CASQSPYEQYF. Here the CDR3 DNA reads TGTGCCAGCCAATCCCCCTACGAGCAGTACTTC.